The next 5 T cell receptor beta chains were all read from a single sample in a study of blood T cell repertoires in COVID-19. Method: immunoSEQ multiplex PCR; TCRdb's copy keeps in-frame clones and lacks some. This table has a few hundred thousand clones, about 85% appearing once. The sample was PBMCs or T cells enriched from blood (not recorded which). All receptors derive from a woman between 50 and 59 years old who had recovered from COVID-19.

This chain's CDR3 is CASSQGSIPSDGYTF. CDR3 sequence (DNA): TGCGCCAGCAGCCAAGGATCGATCCCTAGTGATGGCTACACCTTC. The chain joins TRBV4-3 to TRBJ1-2; D is unresolved. Deletions cut 1 base from V and 6 bases from J, with 15 bases between. CDR1 and CDR2 from the germline V gene are LGHNA and YSLEER. There are 15 residues in the CDR3.

J is TRBJ2-2 and V is TRBV9, with TRBD2 as a possible D gene (6 bases). This CDR3 is built from 14 residues. V dropped 7 bases and J dropped 5 bases, with 15 bases sitting between them. The V gene's germline CDR1 is SGDLS and CDR2 YYNGEE. CDR3 sequence (DNA): TGTGCCAGCGGGGGGTTTTTGAGGACCGGGGAGCTGTTTTTT. Translation gives CASGGFLRTGELFF. The full variable domain, its missing parts supplied by reference TRBV9 and TRBJ2-2, is DSGVTQTPKHLITATGQRVTLRCSPRSGDLSVYWYQQSLDQGLQFLIQYYNGEERAKGNILERFSAQQFPDLHSELNLSSLELGDSALYFCASGGFLRTGELFFGEGSRLTVL.

V gene TRBV12-3 or TRBV12-4 combines with J gene TRBJ1-5; D is unclear. Trimming shortened V by 1 base and J by 9 bases, and 10 bases separated the two germline ends. This CDR3 has 13 residues. The chain's CDR3 is CASSLDQDPPQHF. The CDR3 DNA reads TGTGCCAGCAGTTTAGACCAGGATCCGCCCCAGCATTTT.

The V call is TRBV28, the J call TRBJ1-5; 8 positions match TRBD1. V shed 6 bases, J shed 4 bases, and the junction held 8 bases outside the gene matches. Germline CDR1 reads MDHEN; CDR2 reads SYDVKM. This CDR3 has 15 residues. The CDR3 nucleotides are TGTGCCAGCAGCCGAGACAGGGGTGAAAATCAGCCCCAGCATTTT. Its protein product is CASSRDRGENQPQHF.

The chain carries TRBV30 and TRBJ1-5; tentative D call: TRBD1 (6 bases). V was cut by 0 bases and J by 5 bases, with 14 bases left in between. The germline V gene has CDR1 GTSNPN and CDR2 SVGIG (reference sequence). The CDR3 covers 15 residues. The CDR3, as DNA: TGTGCCTGGAGTGTACCAGGCAGGGGAGATCAGCCCCAGCATTTT. It is translated as CAWSVPGRGDQPQHF.